This note documents a single T cell receptor (beta chain) sequence. There are 14 residues in the CDR3. V was clipped by 7 bases and J by 7 bases, with 18 bases between them. The germline CDR1 and CDR2 sequences are MNHEY and SMNVEV (reference sequence). The record originates from a study of shared clonotypes between healthy human individuals. As for the study in general: Donors consisted of a couple of women and a few men between 18 and 49.

Samples underwent the assay at deep level. Genomic DNA of each subset was evenly split across several immunoSEQ plates. Sequenced by immunoSEQ multiplex PCR; TCRdb stores in-frame clones only, minus some. The sample holds more than 2 million clones, just under 95% seen once. Cells designated naive CD8 were CD45RO-negative and were positively selected for CCR7, with terminally differentiated effector memory CD45RA+ cells excluded. Input material: naive CD8+ T cells sorted from blood. The genes are TRBV27 and TRBJ2-3; D unclear. This TCR was recovered from a young man in good health. CDR3 in DNA: TGTGCCAGCACCCACGTTGGTAGTCTCCATACGCAGTATTTT. This translates into CASTHVGSLHTQYF.